This paragraph reports one T cell receptor (beta chain). This entry comes from a study of T cell changes during pregnancy in multiple sclerosis. TCRdb's table, derived via immunoSEQ multiplex PCR, lists solely in-frame clones and lacks some. The sample yields fewer than 40,000 clones, 75% to 95% seen once. Germline CDR1 SEHNR, CDR2 FQNEAQ (reference sequence). V was clipped by 2 bases and J by 4 bases, with 19 bases between them. The CDR3 is 17 amino acids. This chain joins TRBV7-9 and TRBJ2-3; D is unresolved. This sequence was found in a female donor with multiple sclerosis, enrolled in a pregnancy study. Sequenced here: CD8+ T cells from peripheral blood mononuclear cells, sampled in the first trimester of pregnancy. The CDR3 DNA reads as TGTGCCAGCAGCTTAACCGAGACCACGAGGAAGGCAGATACGCAGTATTTT. Amino acid sequence: CASSLTETTRKADTQYF. The full variable domain, with the rest looked up from reference TRBV7-9 and TRBJ2-3, is DTGVSQNPRHKITKRGQNVTFRCDPISEHNRLYWYRQTLGQGPEFLTYFQNEAQLEKSRLLSDRFSAERPKGSFSTLEIQRTEQGDSAMYLCASSLTETTRKADTQYFGPGTRLTVL.